This TCR beta chain was recovered during a study of OX40 agonist ivuxolimab in advanced cancers. At the level of the study: Every 2 weeks, patients received ivuxolimab intravenously, dosed at 0.01 to 10 mg/kg.

Germline assignment: CDR1 SGDLS and CDR2 YYNGEE. V trimming: 0 bases; J trimming: 4 bases; junction bases outside the gene matches: 5. The CDR3 is made up of 16 amino acids. This table comes from immunoSEQ multiplex PCR, and its TCRdb copy is limited to in-frame clones, with some not included. The data show 65,000 to 95,000 clones, with 88% seen just once and about 0.78% held by the top ten. The sequence was collected from an adult with an advanced solid tumor such as melanoma, head and neck, liver or kidney cancer. The chain combines TRBV9 with TRBJ2-5, with 11 bases aligning to TRBD2. This material consisted of CD4+ or CD8+ T cells sorted from blood, taken in a trial of the OX40 agonist ivuxolimab. The DNA for the CDR3 is TGTGCCAGCAGCGTAGAACTAGCGGGAGCAGCAGAGACCCAGTACTTC. Its protein product is CASSVELAGAAETQYF.